This is a list of T cell receptor beta chains from one sample in a study of vaccination and CD4 T cells after COVID-19. For these TCRs, the target antigens are not known. TCRdb re-called the PCR reads with MiXCR, one entry per CDR3 protein. The sample lists 13,000 or so distinct CDR3 sequences, nearly 45% occurring once. Specimen: CD4+ T cells from blood, cultured in vitro, collected after SARS-CoV-2 vaccination. The source is a human donor who had recovered from COVID-19. CDR3s include the opening cysteine and the closing phenylalanine or tryptophan. The D gene is left open where the match is weak. Expanded clones get a size class; other rows say once, few or many, or leave the size out.

- | - | 13 | TRBJ2-3 | TRBV2 | CASSEASTDTQYF | TGTGCCAGCAGTGAGGCCAGCACAGATACGCAGTATTTT
- | - | 13 | TRBJ2-1 | TRBV2 | CASSVGSYNEQFF | TGTGCCAGCAGTGTCGGCTCTTACAATGAGCAGTTCTTC
few | TRBD1 | 16 | TRBJ2-5 | TRBV27 | CASSSTGAGNQETQYF | TGTGCCAGCAGTTCGACAGGGGCTGGGAACCAAGAGACCCAGTACTTC
- | - | 15 | TRBJ2-7 | TRBV7-9 | CASSLGDFPDYEQYF | TGTGCCAGCAGCTTAGGGGACTTCCCCGACTACGAGCAGTACTTC
few | - | 15 | TRBJ2-7 | TRBV7-2 | CASSLMREPYYEQYF | TGTGCCAGCAGCTTAATGAGGGAGCCGTACTACGAGCAGTACTTC
- | TRBD2 | 17 | TRBJ2-3 | TRBV29-1 | CSVAGTSGTGGTDTQYF | TGCAGCGTTGCCGGGACTAGCGGGACTGGGGGCACAGATACGCAGTATTTT
- | - | 14 | TRBJ1-2 | TRBV28 | CASTLGAADYGYTF | TGTGCCAGCACCCTAGGGGCAGCGGACTATGGCTACACCTTC
- | TRBD1 | 14 | TRBJ2-7 | TRBV11-2 | CASSQTGGGYEQYF | TGTGCCAGCAGCCAGACAGGGGGCGGCTACGAGCAGTACTTC
once | - | 18 | TRBJ1-4 | TRBV7-9 | CASSPGTAKKTTNEKLFF | TGTGCCAGCAGCCCCGGGACGGCCAAAAAGACAACTAATGAAAAACTGTTTTTT
- | - | 17 | TRBJ1-5 | TRBV18 | CASSPEPTHYSNQPQHF | TGTGCCAGCTCACCGGAGCCCACACATTATAGCAATCAGCCCCAGCATTTT